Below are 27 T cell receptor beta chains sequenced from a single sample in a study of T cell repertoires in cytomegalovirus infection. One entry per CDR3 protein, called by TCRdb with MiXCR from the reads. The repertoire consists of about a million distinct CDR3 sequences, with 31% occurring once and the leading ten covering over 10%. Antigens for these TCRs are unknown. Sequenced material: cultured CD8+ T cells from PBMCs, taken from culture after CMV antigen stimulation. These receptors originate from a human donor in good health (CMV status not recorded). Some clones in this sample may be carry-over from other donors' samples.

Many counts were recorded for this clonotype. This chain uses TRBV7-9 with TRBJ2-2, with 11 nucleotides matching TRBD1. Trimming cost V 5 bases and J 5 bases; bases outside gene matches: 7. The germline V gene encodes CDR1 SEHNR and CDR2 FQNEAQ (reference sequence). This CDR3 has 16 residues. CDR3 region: CASSGTGTGGTGELFF. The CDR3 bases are TGTGCCAGCAGCGGAACCGGGACAGGGGGGACCGGGGAGCTGTTTTTT.

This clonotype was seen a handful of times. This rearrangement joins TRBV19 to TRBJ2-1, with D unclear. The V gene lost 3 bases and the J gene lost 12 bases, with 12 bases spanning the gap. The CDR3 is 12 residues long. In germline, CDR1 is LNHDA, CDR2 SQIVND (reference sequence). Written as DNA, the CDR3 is TGTGCCAGTAGTATTGGAGACTCGGTGCAGTTCTTC. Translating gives CASSIGDSVQFF.

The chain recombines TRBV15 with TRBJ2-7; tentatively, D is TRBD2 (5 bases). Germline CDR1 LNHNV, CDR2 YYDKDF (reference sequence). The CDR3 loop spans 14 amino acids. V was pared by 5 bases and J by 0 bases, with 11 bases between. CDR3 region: CATSPSGSSYEQYF. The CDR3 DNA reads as TGTGCCACCAGCCCCAGCGGTTCCTCCTACGAGCAGTACTTC.

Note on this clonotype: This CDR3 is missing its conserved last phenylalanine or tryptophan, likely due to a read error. Written as DNA, the CDR3 is TGTGCCAGCAGTGCAGGGGCTCAACTCGAAGCTTTCCTT. Amino acid sequence: CASSAGAQLEAFL. This sequence joins TRBV11-2 and TRBJ1-1; tentatively, D is TRBD1 (6 bases). This CDR3 spans 13 amino acids. The V end lost 6 bases, the J end lost 8 bases, and 16 bases lay between the germline ends. Germline CDR1 SGHAT, CDR2 FQNNGV.

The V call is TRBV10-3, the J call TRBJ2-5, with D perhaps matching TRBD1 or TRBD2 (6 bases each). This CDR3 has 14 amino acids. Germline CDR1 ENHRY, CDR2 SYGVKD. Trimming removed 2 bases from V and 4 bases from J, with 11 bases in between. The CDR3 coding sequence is TGTGCCATCAGTGAGGGGGGGCTAGGAGAGACCCAGTACTTC. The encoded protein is CAISEGGLGETQYF.

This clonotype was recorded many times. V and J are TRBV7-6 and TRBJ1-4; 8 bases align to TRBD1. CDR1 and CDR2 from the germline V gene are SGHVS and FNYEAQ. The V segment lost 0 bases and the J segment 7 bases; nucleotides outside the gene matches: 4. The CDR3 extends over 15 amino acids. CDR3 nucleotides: TGTGCCAGCAGCTTAGCCGGACAGGGAGGTGAAAAACTGTTTTTT. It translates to CASSLAGQGGEKLFF. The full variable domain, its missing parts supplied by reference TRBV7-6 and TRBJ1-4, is GAGVSQSPRYKVTKRGQDVALRCDPISGHVSLYWYRQALGQGPEFLTYFNYEAQQDKSGLPNDRFSAERPEGSISTLTIQRTEQRDSAMYRCASSLAGQGGEKLFFGSGTQLSVL.

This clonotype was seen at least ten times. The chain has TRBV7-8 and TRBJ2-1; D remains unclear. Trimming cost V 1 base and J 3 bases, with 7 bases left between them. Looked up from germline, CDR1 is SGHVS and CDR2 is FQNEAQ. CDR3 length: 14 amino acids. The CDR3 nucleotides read TGTGCCAGCAGCTTAGACGGGTTCTACAATGAGCAGTTCTTC. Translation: CASSLDGFYNEQFF. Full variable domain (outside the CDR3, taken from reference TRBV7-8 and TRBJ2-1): GAGVSQSPRYKVAKRGQDVALRCDPISGHVSLFWYQQALGQGPEFLTYFQNEAQLDKSGLPSDRFFAERPEGSVSTLKIQRTQQEDSAVYLCASSLDGFYNEQFFGPGTRLTVL.

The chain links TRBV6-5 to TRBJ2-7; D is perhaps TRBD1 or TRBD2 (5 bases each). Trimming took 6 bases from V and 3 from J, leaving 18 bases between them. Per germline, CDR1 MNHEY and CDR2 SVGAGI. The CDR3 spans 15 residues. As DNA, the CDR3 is TGTGCCAGCAGCTGGGGACCCGCGACTGTCTACGAGCAGTACGTC. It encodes CASSWGPATVYEQYV.

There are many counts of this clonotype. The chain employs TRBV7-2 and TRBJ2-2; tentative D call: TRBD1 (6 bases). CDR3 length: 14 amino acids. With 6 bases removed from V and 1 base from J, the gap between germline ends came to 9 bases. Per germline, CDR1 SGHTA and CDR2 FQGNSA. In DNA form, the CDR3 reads TGTGCCAGCAGTGACAGGTTGAACACCGGGGAGCTGTTTTTT. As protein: CASSDRLNTGELFF.

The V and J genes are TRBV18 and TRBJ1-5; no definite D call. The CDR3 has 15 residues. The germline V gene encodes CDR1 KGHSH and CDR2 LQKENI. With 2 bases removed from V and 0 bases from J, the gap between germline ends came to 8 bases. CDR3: CASSPLGNSNQPQHF. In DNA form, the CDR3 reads TGTGCCAGCTCACCATTAGGGAATAGCAATCAGCCCCAGCATTTT.

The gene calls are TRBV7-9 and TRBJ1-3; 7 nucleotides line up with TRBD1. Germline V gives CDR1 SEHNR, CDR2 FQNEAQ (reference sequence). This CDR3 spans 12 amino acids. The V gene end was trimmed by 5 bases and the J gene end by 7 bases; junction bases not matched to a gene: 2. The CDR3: CASSAQGNTIYF. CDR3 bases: TGTGCCAGCAGCGCACAGGGGAACACCATATATTTT.

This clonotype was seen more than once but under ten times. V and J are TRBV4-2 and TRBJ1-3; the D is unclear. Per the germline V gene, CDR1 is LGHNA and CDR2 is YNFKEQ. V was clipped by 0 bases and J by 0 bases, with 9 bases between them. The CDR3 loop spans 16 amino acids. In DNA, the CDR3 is TGTGCCAGCAGCCAAGATGTCGGCTCCTCTGGAAACACCATATATTTT. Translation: CASSQDVGSSGNTIYF.

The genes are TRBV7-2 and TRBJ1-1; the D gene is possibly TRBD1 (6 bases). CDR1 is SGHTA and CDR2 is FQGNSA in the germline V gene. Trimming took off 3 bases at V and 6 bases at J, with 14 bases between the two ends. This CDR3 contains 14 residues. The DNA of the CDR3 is TGTGCCAGCAGCTTTCGAACAGGGACCCCTGAAGCTTTCTTT. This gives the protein CASSFRTGTPEAFF.

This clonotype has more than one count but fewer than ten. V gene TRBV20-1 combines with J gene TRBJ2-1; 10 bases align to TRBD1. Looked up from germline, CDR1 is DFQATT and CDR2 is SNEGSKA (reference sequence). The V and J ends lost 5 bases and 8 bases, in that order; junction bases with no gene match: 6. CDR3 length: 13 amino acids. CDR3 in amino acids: CSARDRGGHEQFF. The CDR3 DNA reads TGCAGTGCTCGGGACAGGGGAGGGCATGAGCAGTTCTTC.

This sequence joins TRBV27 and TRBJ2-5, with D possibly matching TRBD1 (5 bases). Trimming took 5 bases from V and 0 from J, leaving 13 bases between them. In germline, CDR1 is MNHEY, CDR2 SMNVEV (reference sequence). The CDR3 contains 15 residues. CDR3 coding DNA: TGTGCCAGCAGTCCCTGGACAAAGTACCAAGAGACCCAGTACTTC. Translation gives CASSPWTKYQETQYF.

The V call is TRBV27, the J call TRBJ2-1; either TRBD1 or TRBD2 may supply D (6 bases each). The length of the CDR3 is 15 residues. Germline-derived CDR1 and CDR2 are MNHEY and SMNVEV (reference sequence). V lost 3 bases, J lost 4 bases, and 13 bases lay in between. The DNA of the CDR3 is TGTGCCAGCAGTTTTGGGGGGACACCTTACAATGAGCAGTTCTTC. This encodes CASSFGGTPYNEQFF.

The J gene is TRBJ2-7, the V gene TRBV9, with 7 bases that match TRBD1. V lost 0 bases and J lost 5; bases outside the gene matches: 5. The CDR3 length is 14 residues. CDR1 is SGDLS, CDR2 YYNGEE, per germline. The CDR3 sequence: CASSVARGGDEQYF. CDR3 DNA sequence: TGTGCCAGCAGCGTAGCCAGAGGGGGCGACGAGCAGTACTTC.

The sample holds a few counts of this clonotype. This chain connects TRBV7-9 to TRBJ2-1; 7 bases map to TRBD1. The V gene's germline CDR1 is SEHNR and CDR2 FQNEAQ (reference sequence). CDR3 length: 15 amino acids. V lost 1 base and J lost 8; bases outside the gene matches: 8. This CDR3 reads CASSLEADREHEQFF. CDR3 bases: TGTGCCAGCAGCTTAGAAGCAGACAGGGAACATGAGCAGTTCTTC.

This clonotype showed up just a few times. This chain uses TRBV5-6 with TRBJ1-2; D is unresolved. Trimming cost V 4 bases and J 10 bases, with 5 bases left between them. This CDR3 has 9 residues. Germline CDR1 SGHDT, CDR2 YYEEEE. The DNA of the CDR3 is TGTGCCAGCAGCCCCCCCTACACCTTC. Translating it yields CASSPPYTF.

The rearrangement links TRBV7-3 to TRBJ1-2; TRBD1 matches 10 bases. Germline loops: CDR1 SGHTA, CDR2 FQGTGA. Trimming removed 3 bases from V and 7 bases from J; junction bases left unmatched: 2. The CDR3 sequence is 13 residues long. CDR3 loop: CASSFWTGGGYTF. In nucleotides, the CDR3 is TGTGCCAGCAGCTTCTGGACAGGGGGTGGCTACACCTTC. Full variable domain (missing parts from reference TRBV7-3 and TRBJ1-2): GAGVSQTPSNKVTEKGKYVELRCDPISGHTALYWYRQSLGQGPEFLIYFQGTGAADDSGLPNDRFFAVRPEGSVSTLKIQRTERGDSAVYLCASSFWTGGGYTFGSGTRLTVV.

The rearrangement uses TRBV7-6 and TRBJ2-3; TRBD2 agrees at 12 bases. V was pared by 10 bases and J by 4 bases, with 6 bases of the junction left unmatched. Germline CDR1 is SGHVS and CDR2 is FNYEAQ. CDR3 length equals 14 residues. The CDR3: CATRLAGEADTQYF. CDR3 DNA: TGTGCCACACGACTAGCGGGGGAGGCAGATACGCAGTATTTT.

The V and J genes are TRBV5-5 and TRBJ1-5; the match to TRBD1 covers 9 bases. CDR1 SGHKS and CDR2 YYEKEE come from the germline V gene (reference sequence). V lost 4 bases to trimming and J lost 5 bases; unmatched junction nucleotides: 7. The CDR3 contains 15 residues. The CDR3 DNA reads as TGTGCCAGCAGCGCGCGACAGGGGGTCGATCAGCCCCAGCATTTT. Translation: CASSARQGVDQPQHF.

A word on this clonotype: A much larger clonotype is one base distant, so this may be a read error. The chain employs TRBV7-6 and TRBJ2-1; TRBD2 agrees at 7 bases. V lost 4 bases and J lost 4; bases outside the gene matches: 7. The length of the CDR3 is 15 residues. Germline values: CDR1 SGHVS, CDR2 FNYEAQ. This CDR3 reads CASSSVAGEYNEQFF. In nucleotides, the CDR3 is TGTGCCAGCAGCTCAGTTGCGGGGGAGTACAATGAGCAGTTCTTC.

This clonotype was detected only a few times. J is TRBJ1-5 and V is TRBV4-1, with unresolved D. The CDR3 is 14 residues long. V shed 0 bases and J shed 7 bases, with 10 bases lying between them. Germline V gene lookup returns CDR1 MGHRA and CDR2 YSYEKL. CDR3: CASSQDGVGQPQHF. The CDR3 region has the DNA TGCGCCAGCAGCCAAGATGGGGTGGGCCAGCCCCAGCATTTT.

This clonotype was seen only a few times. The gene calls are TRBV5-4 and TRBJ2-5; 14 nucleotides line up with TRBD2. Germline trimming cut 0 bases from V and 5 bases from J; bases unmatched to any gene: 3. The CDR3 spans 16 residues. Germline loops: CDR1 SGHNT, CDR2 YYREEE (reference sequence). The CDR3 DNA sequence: TGTGCCAGCAGCTTGGATGGGACTAGCGGGGGTGAGACCCAGTACTTC. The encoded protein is CASSLDGTSGGETQYF.

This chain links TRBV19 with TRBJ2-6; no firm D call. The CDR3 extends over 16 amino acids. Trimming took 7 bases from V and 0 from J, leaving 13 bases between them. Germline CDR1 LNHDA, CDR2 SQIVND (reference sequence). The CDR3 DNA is TGTGCCAGTAAAGGGAAGGGCCCCTCTGGGGCCAACGTCCTGACTTTC. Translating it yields CASKGKGPSGANVLTF. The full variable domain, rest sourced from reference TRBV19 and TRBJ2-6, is DGGITQSPKYLFRKEGQNVTLSCEQNLNHDAMYWYRQDPGQGLRLIYYSQIVNDFQKGDIAEGYSVSREKKESFPLTVTSAQKNPTAFYLCASKGKGPSGANVLTFGAGSRLTVL.

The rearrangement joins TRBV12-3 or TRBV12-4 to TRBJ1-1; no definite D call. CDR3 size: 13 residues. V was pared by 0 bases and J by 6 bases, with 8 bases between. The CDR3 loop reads CASSLALSPEAFF. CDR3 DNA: TGTGCCAGCAGTTTAGCGCTCAGTCCTGAAGCTTTCTTT.